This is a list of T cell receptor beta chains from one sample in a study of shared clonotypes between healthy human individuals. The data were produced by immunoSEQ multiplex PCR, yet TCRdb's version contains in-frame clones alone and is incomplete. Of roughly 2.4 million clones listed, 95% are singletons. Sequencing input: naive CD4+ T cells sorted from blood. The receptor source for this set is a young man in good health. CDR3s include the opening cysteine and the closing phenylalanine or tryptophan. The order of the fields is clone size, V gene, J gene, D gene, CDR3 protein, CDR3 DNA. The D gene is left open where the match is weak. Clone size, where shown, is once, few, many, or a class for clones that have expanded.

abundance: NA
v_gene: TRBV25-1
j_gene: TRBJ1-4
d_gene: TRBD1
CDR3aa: CASSRRSAGGYEKLFF
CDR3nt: TGTGCCAGCAGCCGGCGTAGTGCAGGGGGTTATGAAAAACTGTTTTTT

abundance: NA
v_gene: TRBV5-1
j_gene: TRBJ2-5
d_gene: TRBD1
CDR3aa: CASSLVGTGLKETQYF
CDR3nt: TGCGCCAGCAGCTTGGTAGGGACAGGGCTTAAAGAGACCCAGTACTTC

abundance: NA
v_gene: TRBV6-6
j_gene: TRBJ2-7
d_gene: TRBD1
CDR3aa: CASTFSTGENYEQYF
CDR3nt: TGTGCCAGCACTTTCTCGACAGGGGAAAACTACGAGCAGTACTTC

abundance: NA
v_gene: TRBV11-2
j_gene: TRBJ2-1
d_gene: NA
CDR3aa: CASHGDHYNEQFF
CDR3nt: TGTGCCAGCCACGGGGACCACTACAATGAGCAGTTCTTC

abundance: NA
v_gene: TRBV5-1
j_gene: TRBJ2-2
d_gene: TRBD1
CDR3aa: CASTHNPPGTANTGELFF
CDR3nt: TGCGCCAGCACCCATAATCCGCCGGGGACAGCGAACACCGGGGAGCTGTTTTTT

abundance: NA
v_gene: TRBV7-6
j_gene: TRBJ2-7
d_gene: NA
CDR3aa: CASSLGHSSYEQYF
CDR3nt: TGTGCCAGCAGCTTAGGTCACAGCTCCTACGAGCAGTACTTC

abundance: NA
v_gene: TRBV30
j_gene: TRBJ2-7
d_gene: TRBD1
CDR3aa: CAWSAMTGWNEQYF
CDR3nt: TGTGCCTGGAGTGCCATGACAGGGTGGAACGAGCAGTACTTC

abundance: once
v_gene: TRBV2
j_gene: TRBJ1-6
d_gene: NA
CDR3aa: CASSIRVGVDSPLHF
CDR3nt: TGTGCCAGCAGTATACGGGTCGGGGTGGATTCACCCCTCCACTTT

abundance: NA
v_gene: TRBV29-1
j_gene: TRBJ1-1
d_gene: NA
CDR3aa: CSVEFWGSSHTEAFF
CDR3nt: TGCAGCGTTGAGTTCTGGGGCAGTTCACACACTGAAGCTTTCTTT

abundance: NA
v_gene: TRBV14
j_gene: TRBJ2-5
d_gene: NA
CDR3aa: CASSQDLGLVHETQYF
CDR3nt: TGTGCCAGCAGCCAAGATCTTGGGCTAGTTCATGAGACCCAGTACTTC

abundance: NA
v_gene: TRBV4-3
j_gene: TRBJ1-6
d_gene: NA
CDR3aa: CASSQDAGVNSPLHF
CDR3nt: TGCGCCAGCAGCCAAGATGCCGGGGTTAATTCACCCCTCCACTTT

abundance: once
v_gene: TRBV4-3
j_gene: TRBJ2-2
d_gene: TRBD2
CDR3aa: CASSPQAGGNTGELFF
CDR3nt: TGCGCCAGCAGCCCCCAAGCGGGAGGGAACACCGGGGAGCTGTTTTTT